The present T cell receptor (beta chain) was sequenced within a study of long-term antiretroviral therapy in people with HIV. General study results and limits: Before ART, certain clones expanded, and these dominated the repertoire at all time points. Repertoires with HIV possessed tighter CDR3 length spans than those of controls. Diversity went up after ART and still fell short of transplant donor controls. Possibly under older ART regimens, blood was drawn between the mid-2000s and the late 2010s.

Runs used v3.0 of the immunoSEQ assay and were done at survey level. Produced via immunoSEQ multiplex PCR; TCRdb's table is partial and in-frame only. The sample carries some 26,000 clones, roughly 76% recorded once. Concerning this clone: Its target is not known.

V dropped 0 bases and J dropped 2; count of bases not matched to a gene: 3. The CDR3 extends over 15 amino acids. Per the germline V gene, CDR1 is SGHRS and CDR2 is YFSETQ. The receptor was isolated from a woman aged 40 to 50 with HIV. The sequencing here drew on unsorted PBMCs, taken 1.1 years before starting antiretroviral therapy. This sequence joins TRBV5-1 and TRBJ1-2, with 8 bases that match TRBD1. The CDR3 region has the DNA TGCGCCAGCAGCTTGGGGCAGGGGGCAAACTATGGCTACACCTTC. Its translation is CASSLGQGANYGYTF.